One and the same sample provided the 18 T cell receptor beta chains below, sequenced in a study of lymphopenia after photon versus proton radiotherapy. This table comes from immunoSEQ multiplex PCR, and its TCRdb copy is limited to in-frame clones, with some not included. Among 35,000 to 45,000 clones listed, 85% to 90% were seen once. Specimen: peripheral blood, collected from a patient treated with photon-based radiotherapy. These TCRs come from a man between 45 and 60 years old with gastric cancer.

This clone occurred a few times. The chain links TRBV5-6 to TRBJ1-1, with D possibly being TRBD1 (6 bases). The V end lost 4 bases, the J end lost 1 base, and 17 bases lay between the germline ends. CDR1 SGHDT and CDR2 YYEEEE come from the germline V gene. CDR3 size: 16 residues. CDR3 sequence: CASSLRTGSPNTEAFF. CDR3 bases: TGTGCCAGCAGCCTAAGAACAGGGTCTCCGAACACTGAAGCTTTCTTT.

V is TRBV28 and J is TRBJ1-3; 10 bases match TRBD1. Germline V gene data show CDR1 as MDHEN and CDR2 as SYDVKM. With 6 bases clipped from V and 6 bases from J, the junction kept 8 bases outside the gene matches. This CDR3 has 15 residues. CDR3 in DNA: TGTGCCAGCAGGGGGGACGGGACAGGGGAAAACACCATATATTTT. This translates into CASRGDGTGENTIYF.

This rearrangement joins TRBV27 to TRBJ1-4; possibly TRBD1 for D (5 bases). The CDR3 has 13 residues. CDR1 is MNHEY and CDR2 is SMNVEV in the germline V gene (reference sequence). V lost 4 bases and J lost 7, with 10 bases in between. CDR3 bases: TGTGCCAGCAGTTACGGGGGGGTTGAAAAACTGTTTTTT. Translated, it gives CASSYGGVEKLFF. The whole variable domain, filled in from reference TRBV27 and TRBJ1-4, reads EAQVTQNPRYLITVTGKKLTVTCSQNMNHEYMSWYRQDPGLGLRQIYYSMNVEVTDKGDVPEGYKVSRKEKRNFPLILESPSPNQTSLYFCASSYGGVEKLFFGSGTQLSVL.

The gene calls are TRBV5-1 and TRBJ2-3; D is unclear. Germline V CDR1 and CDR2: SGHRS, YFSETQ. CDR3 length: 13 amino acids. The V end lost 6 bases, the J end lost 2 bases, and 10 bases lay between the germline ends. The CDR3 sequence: CASTLPSTDTQYF. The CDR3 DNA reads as TGCGCCAGCACTCTACCATCCACAGATACGCAGTATTTT.

This CDR3 reads CASSANRAPGETQYF. For the CDR3, the DNA is TGTGCCAGCAGCGCGAACAGGGCCCCTGGGGAGACCCAGTACTTC. The chain combines TRBV16 with TRBJ2-5, with D possibly being TRBD1 (6 bases). The CDR3 runs 15 residues. Germline CDR1 reads KGHSY; CDR2 reads FQNENV. V gave up 5 bases and J gave up 5 bases, with 18 bases separating them.

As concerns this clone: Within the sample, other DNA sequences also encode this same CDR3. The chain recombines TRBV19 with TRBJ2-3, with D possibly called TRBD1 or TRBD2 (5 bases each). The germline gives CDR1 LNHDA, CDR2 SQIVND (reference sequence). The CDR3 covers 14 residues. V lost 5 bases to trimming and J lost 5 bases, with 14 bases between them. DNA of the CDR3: TGTGCCAGTAGTCCGCGCGGGCAGGGAGATACGCAGTATTTT. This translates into CASSPRGQGDTQYF. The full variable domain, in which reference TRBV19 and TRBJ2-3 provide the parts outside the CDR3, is DGGITQSPKYLFRKEGQNVTLSCEQNLNHDAMYWYRQDPGQGLRLIYYSQIVNDFQKGDIAEGYSVSREKKESFPLTVTSAQKNPTAFYLCASSPRGQGDTQYFGPGTRLTVL.

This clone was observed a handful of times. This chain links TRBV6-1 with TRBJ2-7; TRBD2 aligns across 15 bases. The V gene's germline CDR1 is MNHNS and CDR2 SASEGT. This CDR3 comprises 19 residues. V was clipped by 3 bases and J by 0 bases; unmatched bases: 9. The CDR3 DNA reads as TGTGCCAGCAGTGACCGGCCCGGGACTAGCGGGAGGCTCTCCTACGAGCAGTACTTC. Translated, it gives CASSDRPGTSGRLSYEQYF.

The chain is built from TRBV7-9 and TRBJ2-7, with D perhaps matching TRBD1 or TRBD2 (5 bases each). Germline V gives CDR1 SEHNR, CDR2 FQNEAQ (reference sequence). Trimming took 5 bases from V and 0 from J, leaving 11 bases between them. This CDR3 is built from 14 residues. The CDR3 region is CASSRGGSSYEQYF. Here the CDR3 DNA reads TGTGCCAGCAGCCGTGGGGGAAGCTCCTACGAGCAGTACTTC.

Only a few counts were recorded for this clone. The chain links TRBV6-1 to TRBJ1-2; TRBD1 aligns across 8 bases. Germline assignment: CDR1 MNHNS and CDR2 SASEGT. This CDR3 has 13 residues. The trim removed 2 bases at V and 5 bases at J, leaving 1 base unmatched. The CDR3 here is CASSEQGAYGYTF. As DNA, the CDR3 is TGTGCCAGCAGTGAACAGGGGGCGTATGGCTACACCTTC.

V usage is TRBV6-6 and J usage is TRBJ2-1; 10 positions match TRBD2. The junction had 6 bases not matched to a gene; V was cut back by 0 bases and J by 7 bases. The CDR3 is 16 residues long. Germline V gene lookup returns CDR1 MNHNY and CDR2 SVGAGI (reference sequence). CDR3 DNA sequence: TGTGCCAGCAGTTACTCGAAGGCTAGCGGGAGTAATGAGCAGTTCTTC. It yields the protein CASSYSKASGSNEQFF.

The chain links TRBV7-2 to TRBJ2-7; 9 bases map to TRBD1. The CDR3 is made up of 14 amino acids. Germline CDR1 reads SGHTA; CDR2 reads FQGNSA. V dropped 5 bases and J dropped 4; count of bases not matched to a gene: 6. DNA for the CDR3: TGTGCCAGCAGCCCGGGGACAGGGATTTACGAGCAGTACTTC. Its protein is CASSPGTGIYEQYF.

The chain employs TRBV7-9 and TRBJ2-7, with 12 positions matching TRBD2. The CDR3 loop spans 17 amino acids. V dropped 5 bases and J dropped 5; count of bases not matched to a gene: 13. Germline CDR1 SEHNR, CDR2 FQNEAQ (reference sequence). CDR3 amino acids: CASSAFSTSGSFDEQYF. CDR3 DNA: TGTGCCAGCAGCGCCTTTTCGACTAGCGGGAGCTTCGACGAGCAGTACTTC.

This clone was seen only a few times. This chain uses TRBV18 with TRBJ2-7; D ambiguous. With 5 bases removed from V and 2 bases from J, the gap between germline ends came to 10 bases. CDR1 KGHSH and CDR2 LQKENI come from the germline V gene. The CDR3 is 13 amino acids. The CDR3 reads CASSGGSAYEQYF. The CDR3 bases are TGTGCCAGCTCAGGCGGTTCGGCCTACGAGCAGTACTTC.

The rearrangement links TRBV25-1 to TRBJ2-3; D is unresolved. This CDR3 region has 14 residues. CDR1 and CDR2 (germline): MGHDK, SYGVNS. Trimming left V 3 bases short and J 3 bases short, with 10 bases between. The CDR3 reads CASSDKSRTDTQYF. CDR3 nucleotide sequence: TGTGCCAGCAGTGATAAATCCAGAACAGATACGCAGTATTTT.

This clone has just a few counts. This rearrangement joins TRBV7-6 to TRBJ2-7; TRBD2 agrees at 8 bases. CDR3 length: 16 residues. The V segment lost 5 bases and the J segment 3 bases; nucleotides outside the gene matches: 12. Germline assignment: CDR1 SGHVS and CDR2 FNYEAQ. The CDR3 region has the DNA TGTGCCAGCAGCCCGGGGGGGAGGCGGGGGTTCTACGAGCAGTACTTC. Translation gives CASSPGGRRGFYEQYF.

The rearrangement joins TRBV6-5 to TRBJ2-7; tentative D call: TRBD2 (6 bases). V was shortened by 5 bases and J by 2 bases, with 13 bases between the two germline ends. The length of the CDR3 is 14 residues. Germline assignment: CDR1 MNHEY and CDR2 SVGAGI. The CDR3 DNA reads TGTGCCAGCAGTCAGACGGGACTCGCCTACGAGCAGTACTTC. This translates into CASSQTGLAYEQYF.

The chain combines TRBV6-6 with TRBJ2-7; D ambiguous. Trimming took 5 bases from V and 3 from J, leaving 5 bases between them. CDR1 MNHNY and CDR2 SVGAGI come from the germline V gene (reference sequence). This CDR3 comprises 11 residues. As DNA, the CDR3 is TGTGCCAGCAGTACCTTCTACGAGCAGTACTTC. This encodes CASSTFYEQYF.

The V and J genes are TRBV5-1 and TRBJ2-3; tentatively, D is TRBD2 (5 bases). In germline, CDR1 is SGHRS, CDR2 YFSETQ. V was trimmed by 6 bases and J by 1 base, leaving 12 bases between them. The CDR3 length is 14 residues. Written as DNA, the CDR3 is TGCGCCAGCAAAGGCGAGGGCGGCACAGATACGCAGTATTTT. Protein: CASKGEGGTDTQYF.